The entry below gives a single TCR beta chain sequence along with its context. Its target is not known. The time point: baseline, week 1 (first vaccination visit). Treatment: pre-vaccination baseline after standard-of-care therapy. The sample is drawn from a study of a mutant IDH1 vaccine in newly diagnosed glioma. Study context: Treated patients had a mean age of around 39 years and a sex split that was around 62% male and about 40% female. Before enrollment, patients got radiotherapy alone, temozolomide alone, or mostly the combination. Study-level points and caveats: Overall, roughly 95% of patients had vaccine-induced immune responses. With respect to changes in top peripheral T cell clonotypes, pseudoprogression seemed unrelated.

Assay used: immunoSEQ multiplex PCR; TCRdb lists only in-frame clones, some missing. The profile shows tens of thousands of clones, approximately 91% of them singletons. V was shortened by 8 bases and J by 4 bases, with 17 bases between the two germline ends. The CDR3 sequence is 14 residues long. In germline, CDR1 is KGHSH, CDR2 LQKENI. The source is a man younger than 40 with glioma. The chain carries TRBV18 and TRBJ2-5; D is possibly TRBD2 (5 bases). The specimen was PBMCs, collected from a glioma patient treated with radiotherapy, temozolomide or both. The chain's CDR3 is CASQPNPGGETQYF. The CDR3 DNA reads as TGTGCCAGCCAGCCAAACCCTGGAGGAGAGACCCAGTACTTC.